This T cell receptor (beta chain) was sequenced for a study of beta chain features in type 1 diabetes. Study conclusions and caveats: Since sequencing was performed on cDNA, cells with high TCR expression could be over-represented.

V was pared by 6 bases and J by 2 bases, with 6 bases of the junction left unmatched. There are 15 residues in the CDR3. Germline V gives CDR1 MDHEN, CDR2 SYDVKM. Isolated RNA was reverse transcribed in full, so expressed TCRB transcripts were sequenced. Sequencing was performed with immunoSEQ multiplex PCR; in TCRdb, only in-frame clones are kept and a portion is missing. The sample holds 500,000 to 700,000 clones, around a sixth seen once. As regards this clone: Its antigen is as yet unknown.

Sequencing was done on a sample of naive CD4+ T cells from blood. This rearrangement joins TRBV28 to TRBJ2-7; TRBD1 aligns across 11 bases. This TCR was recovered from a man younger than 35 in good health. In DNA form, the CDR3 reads TGTGCCAGCAGATGGGACAGGGGGGCCACCTACGAGCAGTACTTC. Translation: CASRWDRGATYEQYF.